Listed here are 32 T cell receptor beta chains from one sample, sequenced in a study of PD-1 blockade in classical Hodgkin lymphoma. Every single patient, without exception, relapsed after autologous stem cell transplantation, and brentuximab vedotin exposure varied. TCRdb keeps only in-frame clones here, not all; method: immunoSEQ multiplex PCR. The data hold approximately 160,000 clones, with about 78% observed a single time. This material consisted of peripheral blood mononuclear cells (PBMCs), taken before the second cycle of nivolumab. The receptor set was obtained from a human donor with classical Hodgkin lymphoma.

In DNA form, the CDR3 reads TGTGCCAGCAGTTTTTGGCAGGGGTCGTCAATGGGCACAGATACGCAGTATTTT. Its translation: CASSFWQGSSMGTDTQYF. This chain connects TRBV28 to TRBJ2-3; possible D gene TRBD1, 6 bases. In germline, CDR1 is MDHEN, CDR2 SYDVKM. Trimming cost V 3 bases and J 1 base, with 20 bases left between them. CDR3 size: 18 residues. Variable domain in full (rest from reference TRBV28 and TRBJ2-3): DVKVTQSSRYLVKRTGEKVFLECVQDMDHENMFWYRQDPGLGLRLIYFSYDVKMKEKGDIPEGYSVSREKKERFSLILESASTNQTSMYLCASSFWQGSSMGTDTQYFGPGTRLTVL.

The chain is built from TRBV30 and TRBJ1-1; 9 bases are a match to TRBD1. V dropped 0 bases and J dropped 3; count of bases not matched to a gene: 8. From germline, CDR1 is GTSNPN and CDR2 SVGIG (reference sequence). The CDR3 extends over 16 amino acids. CDR3 sequence: CAWSVTGTGWDTEAFF. As DNA, the CDR3 is TGTGCCTGGAGTGTAACGGGGACAGGGTGGGACACTGAAGCTTTCTTT.

The CDR3 spells CASSAGAGTEAFF. In DNA form, the CDR3 reads TGTGCCAGCAGCGCCGGGGCTGGGACTGAAGCTTTCTTT. The genes are TRBV9 and TRBJ1-1, with D tentatively TRBD1 (5 bases). Germline CDR1 SGDLS, CDR2 YYNGEE. CDR3 length: 13 amino acids. V was pared by 3 bases and J by 5 bases, with 11 bases between.

This chain links TRBV7-2 with TRBJ2-4, with 8 bases matching TRBD2. Germline CDR1 and CDR2: SGHTA and FQGNSA. V trimming: 5 bases; J trimming: 8 bases; junction bases outside the gene matches: 11. The length of the CDR3 is 15 residues. CDR3 sequence (DNA): TGTGCCAGCAGCCGCGGGCCGGCGCGGGAGGACATTCAGTACTTC. Its translation is CASSRGPAREDIQYF.

This clone was counted only a few times. This chain links TRBV7-2 with TRBJ1-5, with 7 bases fitting TRBD1. This CDR3 is built from 13 residues. Germline V gives CDR1 SGHTA, CDR2 FQGNSA. Trimming removed 4 bases from V and 5 bases from J; junction bases left unmatched: 2. The CDR3 loop reads CASSSQGDQPQHF. In nucleotides, the CDR3 is TGTGCCAGCAGCTCGCAGGGGGATCAGCCCCAGCATTTT.

In DNA form, the CDR3 reads TGTGCCATCAGTAGCGGGAGGGCTCCCTACAATGAGCAGTTCTTC. Its protein product is CAISSGRAPYNEQFF. V is TRBV10-3 and J is TRBJ2-1; TRBD2 aligns across 10 bases. The CDR3 has 15 residues. J lost 2 bases, V lost 5 bases, and 3 bases had no gene match. CDR1 is ENHRY and CDR2 is SYGVKD in the germline V gene.

This clone was seen once. V usage is TRBV9 and J usage is TRBJ2-2; D is unresolved. The CDR3 runs to 12 residues. Germline V gives CDR1 SGDLS, CDR2 YYNGEE. V was clipped by 4 bases and J by 6 bases, with 7 bases between them. The CDR3 spells CASSYGSGELFF. Written as DNA, the CDR3 is TGTGCCAGCAGCTATGGGTCCGGGGAGCTGTTTTTT.

The rearrangement links TRBV9 to TRBJ2-3, with D possibly TRBD2 on 7 matching bases. The V end was cut by 4 bases, the J end by 2 bases, with 17 bases between. CDR3 length: 16 amino acids. CDR1 SGDLS and CDR2 YYNGEE come from the germline V gene. CDR3 DNA sequence: TGTGCCAGCAGCAACCGGTGGGGGGGGGCCACAGATACGCAGTATTTT. This codes for CASSNRWGGATDTQYF.

The rearrangement joins TRBV28 to TRBJ1-1, with TRBD1 identical over 7 bases. The germline gives CDR1 MDHEN, CDR2 SYDVKM. J lost 6 bases, V lost 5 bases, and 3 bases had no gene match. This CDR3 has 12 residues. The CDR3 DNA follows: TGTGCCAGCAGTCGGAGGGGGCCTGAAGCTTTCTTT. Protein sequence: CASSRRGPEAFF.

This clone showed up just a few times. This chain links TRBV19 with TRBJ1-5; TRBD1 matches at 7 bases. V was clipped by 8 bases and J by 0 bases; unmatched bases: 7. Germline values: CDR1 LNHDA, CDR2 SQIVND (reference sequence). The CDR3 sequence is 15 residues long. This CDR3 is CASVGTAYSNQPQHF. CDR3 DNA: TGTGCCAGTGTAGGGACAGCCTATAGCAATCAGCCCCAGCATTTT.

As for this clone: Other DNA sequences in this specimen translate into the identical CDR3. V usage is TRBV18 and J usage is TRBJ1-5, with D unclear. V was trimmed by 3 bases and J by 4 bases, leaving 7 bases between them. The CDR3 runs to 13 residues. CDR1 KGHSH and CDR2 LQKENI come from the germline V gene. The CDR3 coding sequence is TGTGCCAGCTCACCCGAGGGAAATCAGCCCCAGCATTTT. Amino acids: CASSPEGNQPQHF. Drawing the rest from reference TRBV18 and TRBJ1-5, the complete variable domain is NAGVMQNPRHLVRRRGQEARLRCSPMKGHSHVYWYRQLPEEGLKFMVYLQKENIIDESGMPKERFSAEFPKEGPSILRIQQVVRGDSAAYFCASSPEGNQPQHFGDGTRLSIL.

The rearrangement links TRBV19 to TRBJ1-1; 8 positions agree with TRBD1. Trimming took 7 bases from V and 10 from J; bases not matched to a gene: 14. CDR1 is LNHDA and CDR2 is SQIVND in the germline V gene (reference sequence). The CDR3 totals 14 residues. The CDR3 sequence is CASMGSGGLVPAFF. Written as DNA, the CDR3 is TGTGCCAGTATGGGTTCAGGGGGCTTGGTTCCAGCTTTCTTT.

This clone was counted between two and nine times. V is TRBV19 and J is TRBJ2-3; 8 positions match TRBD2. Per germline, CDR1 LNHDA and CDR2 SQIVND (reference sequence). The CDR3 consists of 14 residues. The junction had 10 bases not matched to a gene; V was cut back by 8 bases and J by 6 bases. The CDR3 nucleotides read TGTGCCAGTGGTCCCCGGGGGGGCTGGGATACGCAGTATTTT. It codes for CASGPRGGWDTQYF.

The chain is built from TRBV5-4 and TRBJ1-2; a weak D match, TRBD1 (5 bases). The V end lost 4 bases, the J end lost 3 bases, and 10 bases lay between the germline ends. This CDR3 is built from 13 residues. Looked up from germline, CDR1 is SGHNT and CDR2 is YYREEE (reference sequence). Here the CDR3 DNA reads TGTGCCAGCAGCCTACCGACAGACTATGGCTACACCTTC. Protein sequence: CASSLPTDYGYTF.

This clone was picked up one time. This chain links TRBV6-5 with TRBJ1-6; a possible D gene is TRBD1 (5 bases). The CDR3 runs 14 residues. CDR1 and CDR2 (germline): MNHEY, SVGAGI. The V gene lost 8 bases and the J gene lost 6 bases, with 14 bases spanning the gap. The CDR3 reads CASCWAGPNSPLHF. The CDR3 DNA reads TGTGCCAGCTGTTGGGCAGGGCCTAATTCACCCCTCCACTTT.

V and J are TRBV30 and TRBJ1-2; D gene ambiguous. Germline assignment: CDR1 GTSNPN and CDR2 SVGIG (reference sequence). The CDR3 covers 12 residues. The V end was cut by 0 bases, the J end by 8 bases, with 10 bases between. In DNA, the CDR3 is TGTGCCTGGAGTGTACGGGGTGGGGGCTACACCTTC. It is translated as CAWSVRGGGYTF. Based on the CDR3 plus reference TRBV30 and TRBJ1-2, the full variable domain is SQTIHQWPATLVQPVGSPLSLECTVEGTSNPNLYWYRQAAGRGLQLLFYSVGIGQISSEVPQNLSASRPQDRQFILSSKKLLLSDSGFYLCAWSVRGGGYTFGSGTRLTVV.

This chain uses TRBV10-3 with TRBJ2-1; unclear D gene. Germline V gene lookup returns CDR1 ENHRY and CDR2 SYGVKD. The CDR3 extends over 14 amino acids. Deletions cut 5 bases from V and 0 bases from J, with 8 bases between. In DNA form, the CDR3 reads TGTGCCATCAGTAGTAGGAGCTCCTACAATGAGCAGTTCTTC. Protein sequence: CAISSRSSYNEQFF.

The V call is TRBV28, the J call TRBJ1-2, with unresolved D. This CDR3 region has 13 residues. Germline loops: CDR1 MDHEN, CDR2 SYDVKM. V was cut by 9 bases and J by 8 bases, with 19 bases left in between. Here the CDR3 reads CASRGREIRGYTF. CDR3 sequence (DNA): TGTGCCAGTAGAGGTCGGGAGATAAGAGGCTACACCTTC.

The CDR3 is CASAIGVTNEKLFF. In DNA, the CDR3 is TGCGCCAGCGCCATTGGGGTAACTAATGAAAAACTGTTTTTT. The chain employs TRBV5-1 and TRBJ1-4; unclear D gene. This CDR3 has 14 amino acids. In germline, CDR1 is SGHRS, CDR2 YFSETQ. Trimming left V 7 bases short and J 1 base short, with 11 bases between.

This clone was found a few times. The J gene is TRBJ2-7, the V gene TRBV7-3; the D call may be TRBD1 or TRBD2 (5 bases each). V gave up 3 bases and J gave up 3 bases, with 12 bases separating them. The CDR3 totals 14 residues. CDR1 SGHTA and CDR2 FQGTGA come from the germline V gene. The CDR3 nucleotides are TGTGCCAGCAGCTTGGTGGGACGGCACTACGAGCAGTACTTC. This encodes CASSLVGRHYEQYF.

The chain joins TRBV30 to TRBJ2-5, with 12 bases aligning to TRBD1. J gave up 4 bases and V 3 bases, and 6 bases lay outside the gene matches. Germline CDR1 reads GTSNPN; CDR2 reads SVGIG (reference sequence). This CDR3 is built from 15 residues. Here the CDR3 DNA reads TGTGCCTGGAGCAGGGGGACAGGGGGCCCAGAGACCCAGTACTTC. This encodes CAWSRGTGGPETQYF.

The chain couples TRBV10-3 to TRBJ1-2; 8 bases agree with TRBD1. V dropped 2 bases and J dropped 4; count of bases not matched to a gene: 6. This CDR3 has 15 amino acids. Germline V gives CDR1 ENHRY, CDR2 SYGVKD. The CDR3 nucleotides read TGTGCCATCAGTGAGAGACAGGGGCAAAGCTATGGCTACACCTTC. Protein sequence: CAISERQGQSYGYTF.

This clone occurred once. The chain carries TRBV11-2 and TRBJ2-7; D may be TRBD1 (6 bases). CDR1 SGHAT and CDR2 FQNNGV come from the germline V gene. Trimming took off 1 base at V and 2 bases at J, with 15 bases between the two ends. The length of the CDR3 is 16 residues. This CDR3 is CASSLVNREYPYEQYF. The CDR3 coding sequence is TGTGCCAGCAGCTTAGTTAACAGGGAATATCCCTACGAGCAGTACTTC.

This chain connects TRBV2 to TRBJ1-4, with TRBD1 matching over 9 bases. The J segment lost 10 bases and the V segment lost 4 bases, leaving 7 bases of the junction unmatched. Germline V gene lookup returns CDR1 SNHLY and CDR2 FYNNEI. The CDR3 extends over 14 amino acids. Written as DNA, the CDR3 is TGTGCCAGCAGTGGTACCGACAGGGGGGCAAAACTGTTTTTT. This encodes CASSGTDRGAKLFF.

CDR3 sequence: CASSLDRGHGYTF. Written as DNA, the CDR3 is TGCGCCAGCAGCCTCGACAGGGGGCATGGCTACACCTTC. This chain uses TRBV5-1 with TRBJ1-2; 10 nucleotides match TRBD1. Germline CDR1 is SGHRS and CDR2 is YFSETQ. Germline trimming cut 4 bases from V and 6 bases from J; bases unmatched to any gene: 3. This CDR3 comprises 13 residues. Filled out from reference TRBV5-1 and TRBJ1-2, the complete variable domain reads KAGVTQTPRYLIKTRGQQVTLSCSPISGHRSVSWYQQTPGQGLQFLFEYFSETQRNKGNFPGRFSGRQFSNSRSEMNVSTLELGDSALYLCASSLDRGHGYTFGSGTRLTVV.

This sequence joins TRBV27 and TRBJ2-5; 7 nucleotides agree with TRBD1. Germline CDR1 MNHEY, CDR2 SMNVEV (reference sequence). The CDR3 loop spans 16 amino acids. V lost 2 bases to trimming and J lost 5 bases; unmatched junction nucleotides: 11. CDR3 sequence reads: CASSLRRGPPWETQYF. CDR3 nucleotides: TGTGCCAGCAGTTTACGAAGGGGGCCACCGTGGGAGACCCAGTACTTC.

The chain uses TRBV7-2 and TRBJ2-3, with D tentatively TRBD1 (6 bases). The V end was cut by 2 bases, the J end by 1 base, with 13 bases between. The CDR3 covers 16 residues. Germline CDR1 SGHTA, CDR2 FQGNSA. CDR3 sequence reads: CASSLLGTSGTDTQYF. The CDR3 region has the DNA TGTGCCAGCAGCTTACTCGGGACATCGGGCACAGATACGCAGTATTTT.

The chain combines TRBV19 with TRBJ2-3; 8 bases align to TRBD1. Trimming removed 2 bases from V and 4 bases from J; junction bases left unmatched: 8. This CDR3 region has 16 residues. From germline, CDR1 is LNHDA and CDR2 SQIVND (reference sequence). CDR3 DNA: TGTGCCAGTAGTATATATGCAGGGGGCCTCTCAGATACGCAGTATTTT. As protein: CASSIYAGGLSDTQYF.

This chain connects TRBV7-2 to TRBJ2-1; the D gene is possibly TRBD2 (6 bases). The CDR3 runs 16 residues. Germline V gene sequence: CDR1 SGHTA, CDR2 FQGNSA. V shed 2 bases and J shed 5 bases, with 16 bases lying between them. CDR3 in amino acids: CASSLIGPSGDNEQFF. CDR3 in DNA: TGTGCCAGCAGCTTAATCGGGCCCTCGGGGGACAATGAGCAGTTCTTC.

The chain recombines TRBV29-1 with TRBJ1-1, with D possibly being TRBD1 (5 bases). Germline-derived CDR1 and CDR2 are SQVTM and ANQGSEA. V lost 1 base, J lost 0 bases, and 6 bases lay in between. The CDR3 spans 13 residues. The CDR3 nucleotides read TGCAGCGTTGAAGGGACAATGAACACTGAAGCTTTCTTT. Amino acids: CSVEGTMNTEAFF. The variable domain in full, with the rest retrieved from reference TRBV29-1 and TRBJ1-1, is SAVISQKPSRDICQRGTSLTIQCQVDSQVTMMFWYRQQPGQSLTLIATANQGSEATYESGFVIDKFPISRPNLTFSTLTVSNMSPEDSSIYLCSVEGTMNTEAFFGQGTRLTVV.

A word on this clone: Other DNA sequences in this specimen translate into the identical CDR3. The chain is built from TRBV6-5 and TRBJ1-1; 8 bases line up with TRBD1. Germline-derived CDR1 and CDR2 are MNHEY and SVGAGI. The trim removed 0 bases at V and 3 bases at J, leaving 3 bases unmatched. The CDR3 has 15 amino acids. The CDR3 spells CASSYSGQGDTEAFF. The DNA for the CDR3 is TGTGCCAGCAGTTACTCCGGACAGGGTGACACTGAAGCTTTCTTT.

This clone occurred many times. The chain links TRBV7-2 to TRBJ1-4; the D is unclear. This CDR3 is built from 13 residues. CDR1 is SGHTA, CDR2 FQGNSA, per germline. Between the trimmed V and J ends, which lost 7 bases and 8 bases, there was a span of 14 bases. The CDR3 loop is CASTHGPTEKLFF. CDR3 bases: TGTGCCAGCACCCACGGACCGACCGAAAAACTGTTTTTT.